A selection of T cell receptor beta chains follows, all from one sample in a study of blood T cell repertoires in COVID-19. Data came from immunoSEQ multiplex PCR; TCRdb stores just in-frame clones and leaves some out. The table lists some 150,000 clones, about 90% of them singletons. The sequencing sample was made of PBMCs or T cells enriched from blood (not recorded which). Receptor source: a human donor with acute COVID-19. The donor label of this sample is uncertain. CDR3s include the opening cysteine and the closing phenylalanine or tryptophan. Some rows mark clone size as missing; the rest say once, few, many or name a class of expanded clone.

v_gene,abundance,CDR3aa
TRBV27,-,CASSLERVGLAGSRDTQYF
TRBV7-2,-,CASSLGRGRQETQYF
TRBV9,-,CASSVRDRTLYGYTF
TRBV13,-,CASSQGTANTEAFF
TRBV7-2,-,CASSIGQTKPKAFF
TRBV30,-,CAWQGTSGKETQYF
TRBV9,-,CASSAGGRQETQYF
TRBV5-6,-,CASSLDRYGYTF
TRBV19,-,CASSISNRGDQPQHF
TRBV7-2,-,CASSLAPGQFYEQYF
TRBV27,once,CASSLQGSYEQYF
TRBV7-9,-,CASSLGQGAETQYF
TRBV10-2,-,CASRYETFYNSPLHF
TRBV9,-,CASSVDSGAGTDTQYF
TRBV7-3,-,CASSARQGGEQYF